These T cell receptor beta chains were read from a single sample in a study of T cell changes during pregnancy in multiple sclerosis. Libraries were prepared by immunoSEQ multiplex PCR; TCRdb keeps only in-frame clonotypes and omits some of them. The sample holds more than 50,000 clones, about 91% seen once. Sample: peripheral blood, taken before pregnancy. The receptors originated from a female donor with multiple sclerosis, enrolled in a pregnancy study. Both conserved end residues are trimmed from each CDR3. A D gene is named only where the DNA matches it firmly.

length,J,D,V,CDR3
16,TRBJ2-5,TRBD1,TRBV5-7,ASSSKTKKGQPQETQY
13,TRBJ1-4,NA,TRBV5-1,ASSLVWGAGEKLF
14,TRBJ1-2,NA,TRBV6-5,ASSYVRGASTIGYT
14,TRBJ2-2,TRBD2,TRBV7-9,ASTYRLAGQTGELF
13,TRBJ2-7,TRBD2,TRBV6-4,ASSQEAGVRYEQY
12,TRBJ1-3,NA,TRBV6-5,ASSYEGAGNTIY
11,TRBJ2-7,NA,TRBV5-4,ASSFGVSYEQY
13,TRBJ1-2,TRBD1,TRBV25-1,ASSERRGLVGGYT
11,TRBJ2-1,TRBD2,TRBV7-3,ASSLGGENEQF
12,TRBJ1-4,NA,TRBV7-2,ASSHILWGEELF
17,TRBJ2-3,TRBD2,TRBV4-2,ASSQDWRTSGTITDTQY
12,TRBJ2-7,TRBD2,TRBV7-2,ASSTGTSFYEQY
15,TRBJ1-2,NA,TRBV7-2,ASSPRSDRAPNYGYT